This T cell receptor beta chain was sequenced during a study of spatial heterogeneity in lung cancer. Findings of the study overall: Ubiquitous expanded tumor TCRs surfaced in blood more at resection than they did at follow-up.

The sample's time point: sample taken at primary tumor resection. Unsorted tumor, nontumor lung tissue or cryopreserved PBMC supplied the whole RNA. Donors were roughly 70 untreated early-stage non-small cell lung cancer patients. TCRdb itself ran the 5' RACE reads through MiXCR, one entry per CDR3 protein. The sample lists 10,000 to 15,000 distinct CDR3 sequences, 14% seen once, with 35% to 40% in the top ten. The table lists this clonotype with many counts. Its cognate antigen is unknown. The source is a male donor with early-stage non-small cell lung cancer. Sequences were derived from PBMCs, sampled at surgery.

The CDR3 DNA reads as TGTGCCAGCAGCATGACAGGGAGGAGTGAAAAACTGTTTTTT. Amino acid sequence: CASSMTGRSEKLFF. V gene TRBV7-9 combines with J gene TRBJ1-4, with 7 bases lining up with TRBD1. The J segment lost 7 bases and the V segment lost 5 bases, leaving 7 bases of the junction unmatched. The CDR3 covers 14 residues. Germline loops: CDR1 SEHNR, CDR2 FQNEAQ (reference sequence).